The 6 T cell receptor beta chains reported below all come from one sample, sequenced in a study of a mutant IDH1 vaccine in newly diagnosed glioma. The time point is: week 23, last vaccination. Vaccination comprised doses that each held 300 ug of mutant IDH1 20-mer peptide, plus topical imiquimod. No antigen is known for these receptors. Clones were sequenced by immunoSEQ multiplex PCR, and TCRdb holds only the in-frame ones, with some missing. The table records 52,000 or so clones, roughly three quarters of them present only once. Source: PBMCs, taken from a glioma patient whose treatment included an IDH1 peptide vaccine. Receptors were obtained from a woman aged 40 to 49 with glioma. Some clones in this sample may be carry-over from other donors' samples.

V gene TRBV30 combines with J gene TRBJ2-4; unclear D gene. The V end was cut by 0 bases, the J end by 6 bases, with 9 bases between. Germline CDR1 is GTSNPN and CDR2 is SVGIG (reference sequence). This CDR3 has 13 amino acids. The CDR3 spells CAWSVGSPNIQYF. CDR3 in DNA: TGTGCCTGGAGTGTGGGTAGCCCAAACATTCAGTACTTC.

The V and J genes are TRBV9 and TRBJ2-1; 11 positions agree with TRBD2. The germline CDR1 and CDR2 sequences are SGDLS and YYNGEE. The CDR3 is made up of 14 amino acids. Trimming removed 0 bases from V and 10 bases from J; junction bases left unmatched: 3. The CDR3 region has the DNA TGTGCCAGCAGCGTAGGCCCTAGCGGGGGGGAGCAGTTCTTC. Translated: CASSVGPSGGEQFF.

Here the CDR3 reads CASSEPGQGNEKLFF. The CDR3 coding sequence is TGTGCCAGCAGCGAGCCGGGACAGGGGAATGAAAAACTGTTTTTT. The rearrangement links TRBV7-2 to TRBJ1-4; 10 bases are a match to TRBD1. The germline V gene has CDR1 SGHTA and CDR2 FQGNSA. The CDR3 is 15 amino acids. Trimming removed 5 bases from V and 5 bases from J; junction bases left unmatched: 5.

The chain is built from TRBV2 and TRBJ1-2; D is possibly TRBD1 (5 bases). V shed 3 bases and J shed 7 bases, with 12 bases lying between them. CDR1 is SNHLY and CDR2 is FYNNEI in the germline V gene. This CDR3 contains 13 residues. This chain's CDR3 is CASSEEGLGGYTF. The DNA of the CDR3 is TGTGCCAGCAGTGAGGAGGGGCTAGGTGGCTACACCTTC.

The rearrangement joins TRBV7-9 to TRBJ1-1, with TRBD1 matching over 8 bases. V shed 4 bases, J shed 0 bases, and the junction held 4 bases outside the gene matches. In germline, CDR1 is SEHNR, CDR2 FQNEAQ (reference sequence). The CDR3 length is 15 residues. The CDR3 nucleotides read TGTGCCAGCAGCTCGGGGACAGGAATGAACACTGAAGCTTTCTTT. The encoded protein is CASSSGTGMNTEAFF.

For the CDR3, the DNA is TGCGCCAGCAGCCCCGGGGGTGCAGATACGCAGTATTTT. Translating gives CASSPGGADTQYF. The chain has TRBV5-1 and TRBJ2-3; perhaps TRBD2 as D (6 bases). V was pared by 4 bases and J by 4 bases, with 10 bases between. The CDR3 length is 13 residues. Germline CDR1 and CDR2: SGHRS and YFSETQ.